These 8 T cell receptor beta chains were all obtained from the same sample, sequenced in a study of cytotoxic CD8 clonotypes in ibrutinib-treated CLL. Produced via immunoSEQ multiplex PCR; TCRdb's table is partial and in-frame only. The sample has roughly 180,000 clones, around three quarters seen once; the top ten hold 13%. The material was PBMCs, obtained after 24 months of ibrutinib treatment. These TCRs come from a human donor with chronic lymphocytic leukemia.

As concerns this clone: At the DNA level, this CDR3 is encoded by other sequences in the same sample as well. The chain links TRBV7-2 to TRBJ1-1, with D unresolved. Deletions cut 5 bases from V and 1 base from J, with 5 bases between. The CDR3 is 12 amino acids. In germline, CDR1 is SGHTA, CDR2 FQGNSA. The CDR3 loop reads CASSRRNTEAFF. In DNA form, the CDR3 reads TGTGCCAGCAGCCGGCGGAACACTGAAGCTTTCTTT.

The chain uses TRBV6-5 and TRBJ2-1; D call uncertain. Germline V gives CDR1 MNHEY, CDR2 SVGAGI. V was pared by 0 bases and J by 3 bases, with 6 bases between. This CDR3 is 14 amino acids long. The CDR3 DNA follows: TGTGCCAGCAGTTACTCAACTGACTACAATGAGCAGTTCTTC. It codes for CASSYSTDYNEQFF.

In its sample, this clone was seen a few times. This chain joins TRBV20-1 and TRBJ2-5; no definite D call. The V end was cut by 4 bases, the J end by 5 bases, with 8 bases between. The CDR3 extends over 11 amino acids. Per the germline V gene, CDR1 is DFQATT and CDR2 is SNEGSKA (reference sequence). This CDR3 reads CSATPGETQYF. The CDR3 nucleotides read TGCAGTGCTACCCCCGGGGAGACCCAGTACTTC.

This clone occurred once. The chain is built from TRBV28 and TRBJ2-3; 7 bases match TRBD2. This CDR3 has 15 amino acids. CDR1 is MDHEN, CDR2 SYDVKM, per germline. V lost 1 base to trimming and J lost 1 base; unmatched junction nucleotides: 2. CDR3: CASSLSAGGTDTQYF. CDR3 nucleotide sequence: TGTGCCAGCAGTTTATCCGCGGGAGGCACAGATACGCAGTATTTT.

The rearrangement uses TRBV7-9 and TRBJ1-4; D uncertain. Trimming took 7 bases from V and 1 from J, leaving 10 bases between them. Per the germline V gene, CDR1 is SEHNR and CDR2 is FQNEAQ (reference sequence). This CDR3 has 14 residues. The CDR3 sequence: CASTQIGTNEKLFF. The CDR3 nucleotides are TGTGCCAGCACCCAAATAGGAACTAATGAAAAACTGTTTTTT.

This chain joins TRBV5-6 and TRBJ1-5; D unresolved. Germline values: CDR1 SGHDT, CDR2 YYEEEE. This CDR3 contains 14 residues. Trimming cost V 1 base and J 4 bases, with 9 bases left between them. The CDR3 DNA reads as TGTGCCAGCAGCTTGTTTTTTGGAAATCAGCCCCAGCATTTT. Translated, it gives CASSLFFGNQPQHF.

This clone has more than one count but fewer than ten. The genes are TRBV6-4 and TRBJ1-2; possibly TRBD1 for D (6 bases). This CDR3 is built from 11 residues. Looked up from germline, CDR1 is MRHNA and CDR2 is SNTAGT. V was clipped by 6 bases and J by 4 bases, with 6 bases between them. The CDR3 DNA sequence: TGTGCCAGCAGGGACAGCTATGGCTACACCTTC. Translated: CASRDSYGYTF.

The chain employs TRBV19 and TRBJ2-3, with a possible D match to TRBD2 (5 bases). The V gene lost 3 bases and the J gene lost 2 bases, with 12 bases spanning the gap. The CDR3 contains 15 residues. In germline, CDR1 is LNHDA, CDR2 SQIVND (reference sequence). In DNA form, the CDR3 reads TGTGCCAGTAGTATTTCTGCGGGTGTCACAGATACGCAGTATTTT. Translation gives CASSISAGVTDTQYF.